The T cell receptor beta chain under discussion was sequenced for a study of CD8 T cells in ankylosing spondylitis. The CDR3 totals 15 residues. V lost 4 bases and J lost 5; bases outside the gene matches: 8. Germline-derived CDR1 and CDR2 are SEHNR and FQNEAQ (reference sequence). One entry per CDR3 protein, called by TCRdb with MiXCR from the 5' RACE reads. The profile covers 200,000 or so distinct CDR3 sequences, with 10% to 15% appearing a single time and approximately 9.9% taken by the ten largest. This clonotype was found many times. Its specificity is unknown. Whole-study results and caveats: Significantly higher representation of disease-linked clones was reported for matched ankylosing spondylitis synovial fluid.

The sequence was obtained from a female donor with ankylosing spondylitis or in good health (not recorded which). Sequencing was carried out using blood, either unsorted or a sorted T cell fraction (not recorded which). V is TRBV7-9 and J is TRBJ1-1, with TRBD1 identical over 9 bases. As DNA, the CDR3 is TGTGCCAGCAGCTCTTGGACAGGGGAGGGGACTGAAGCTTTCTTT. Translated, it gives CASSSWTGEGTEAFF.